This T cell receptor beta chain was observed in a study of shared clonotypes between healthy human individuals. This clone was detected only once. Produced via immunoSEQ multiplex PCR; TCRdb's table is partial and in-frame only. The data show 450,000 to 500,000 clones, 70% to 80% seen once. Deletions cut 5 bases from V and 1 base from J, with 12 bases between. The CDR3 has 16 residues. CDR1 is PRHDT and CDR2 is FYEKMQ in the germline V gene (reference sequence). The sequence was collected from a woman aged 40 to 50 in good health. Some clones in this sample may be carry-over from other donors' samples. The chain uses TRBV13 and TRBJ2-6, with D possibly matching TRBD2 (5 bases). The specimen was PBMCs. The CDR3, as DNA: TGTGCCAGCAGCAGGAGGAGCCAGTCTGGGGCCAACGTCCTGACTTTC. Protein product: CASSRRSQSGANVLTF.